This T cell receptor beta chain originates from a study of blood T cell repertoires in COVID-19. Generated by immunoSEQ multiplex PCR, the TCRdb table keeps only in-frame clones and is missing some. The data contain some 200,000 clones, about four fifths of them seen just once; the ten biggest clones take up about an eighth. Trimming took off 3 bases at V and 0 bases at J, with 9 bases between the two ends. The CDR3 extends over 15 amino acids. CDR1 is SNHLY and CDR2 is FYNNEI in the germline V gene. Sequencing was carried out using PBMCs or T cells enriched from blood (not recorded which). The sequence was obtained from a man aged 35 to 55 who had recovered from COVID-19. The chain is built from TRBV2 and TRBJ1-5; tentatively, D is TRBD1 (5 bases). The CDR3 spells CASSEGLYSNQPQHF. The CDR3, as DNA: TGTGCCAGCAGTGAGGGGCTATATAGCAATCAGCCCCAGCATTTT. Together with reference TRBV2 and TRBJ1-5, the CDR3 gives the full variable domain: EPEVTQTPSHQVTQMGQEVILRCVPISNHLYFYWYRQILGQKVEFLVSFYNNEISEKSEIFDDQFSVERPDGSNFTLKIRSTKLEDSAMYFCASSEGLYSNQPQHFGDGTRLSIL.